A single T cell receptor beta chain is shown here with its context. What it binds is unknown. A read error is possible here, since a much larger clone lies one base away. The data are from a study of tumor-infiltrating lymphocytes in primary liver carcinoma. Study conclusions and caveats: Tumor-adjacent and tumor-blood pairs showed less overlap than tumor region pairs.

The V gene's germline CDR1 is MDHEN and CDR2 SYDVKM. The CDR3 sequence is 15 residues long. The tissue used was unsorted bulk material of about 19-34 mg. RNA and DNA were co-extracted from it with the AllPrep DNA/RNA mini kit. Patients showed chronic HBV infection and an absence of prior treatment. Making TCR beta cDNA involved around 520 ng total RNA and a constant-region primer. Three-round nested multiplex PCR performed with slightly modified ARM-PCR produced the TCR beta libraries. Researchers ran the first two PCR rounds for roughly 11 cycles each with TRBV1-TRBV30 forward primers and a C-beta reverse primer. In TCRdb, the multiplex PCR reads were re-called with MiXCR into one record per CDR3 protein. The data show tens of thousands of distinct CDR3 sequences, about two thirds seen once.

The TCR comes from a man between 35 and 55 years old with primary liver carcinoma and hepatitis B virus infection. The gene calls are TRBV28 and TRBJ2-1; 11 nucleotides align to TRBD2. The sample comprised liver tumor tissue from sampling region 4. Noted subset: tumor region T4, right-lateral pole. CDR3 loop: CARSLLLAGGGEQFF. The CDR3 DNA sequence: TGTGCCAGGAGTTTACTTCTAGCGGGAGGTGGGGAGCAGTTCTTC.